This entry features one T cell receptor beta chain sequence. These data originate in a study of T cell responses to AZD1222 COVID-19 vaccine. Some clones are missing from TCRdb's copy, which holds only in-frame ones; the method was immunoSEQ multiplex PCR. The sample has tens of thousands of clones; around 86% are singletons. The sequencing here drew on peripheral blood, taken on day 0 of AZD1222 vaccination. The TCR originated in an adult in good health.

DNA for the CDR3: TGTGCCAGCAGCGCGACAGCCGGGACTACTCAAGAGACCCAGTACTTC. Translated, it gives CASSATAGTTQETQYF. The chain is built from TRBV4-2 and TRBJ2-5, with 7 bases that match TRBD2. Looked up from germline, CDR1 is LGHNA and CDR2 is YNFKEQ. V was clipped by 5 bases and J by 2 bases; unmatched bases: 11. This CDR3 comprises 16 residues.